This TCR beta chain was retrieved from a study of blood T cell repertoires in COVID-19. Per the original data handling: Amplification of reference gene primers provided the estimated nucleated cell counts. Measured with immunoSEQ multiplex PCR; TCRdb has only the in-frame clones, and not every one. The D gene and trimming were derived from the DNA, and the V and J assignments and clone size from that table. The sample carries roughly 200,000 clones, roughly 89% recorded once. CDR1 SGHTS and CDR2 YDEGEE come from the germline V gene. With 4 bases clipped from V and 5 bases from J, the junction kept 9 bases outside the gene matches. This CDR3 has 15 residues.

Material: peripheral blood. This sequence originates from a man aged 35 to 55 with acute or convalescent COVID-19. The V and J genes are TRBV5-8 and TRBJ1-2; 9 bases map to TRBD1. As DNA, the CDR3 is TGTGCCAGCAGCCCCGGACAGGGGCGGGGGTATGGCTACACCTTC. Translated: CASSPGQGRGYGYTF.